The clone carrying this T cell receptor (beta chain) appeared once. These data originate in a study of blood T cell repertoires in COVID-19. Study information: T cells, B-cell-depleted T cells, or PBMCs supplied cDNA or gDNA.

As processed by the authors: The authors estimated nucleated cell counts from reference gene primer amplification. Sequencing used immunoSEQ multiplex PCR; TCRdb keeps in-frame clones, though not all of them. V, J and clone size were drawn from that table, and D and trimming were deduced from the DNA. The sample lists roughly 170,000 clones, 70% to 85% seen once, with about 1.2% in the top ten. The source of this sequence is a man aged 55-75 years who had recovered from COVID-19. What was sequenced was peripheral blood.

DNA for the CDR3: TGTGCCAGCAGCCGCGACAGTAACACTGAAGCTTTCTTT. Translated, it gives CASSRDSNTEAFF. V and J are TRBV7-2 and TRBJ1-1, with D possibly matching TRBD1 (5 bases). Trimming took off 5 bases at V and 2 bases at J, with 9 bases between the two ends. Germline CDR1 reads SGHTA; CDR2 reads FQGNSA. This CDR3 is 13 amino acids long.